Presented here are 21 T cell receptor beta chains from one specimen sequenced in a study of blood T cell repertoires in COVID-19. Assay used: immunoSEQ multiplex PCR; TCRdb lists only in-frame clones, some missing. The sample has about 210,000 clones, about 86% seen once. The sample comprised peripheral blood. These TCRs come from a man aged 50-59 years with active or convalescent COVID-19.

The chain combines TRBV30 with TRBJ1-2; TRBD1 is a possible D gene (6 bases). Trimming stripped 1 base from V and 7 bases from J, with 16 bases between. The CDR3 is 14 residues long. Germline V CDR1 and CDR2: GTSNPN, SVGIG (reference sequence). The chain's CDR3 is CAWSGWVGASGYTF. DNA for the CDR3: TGTGCCTGGAGTGGCTGGGTGGGGGCTTCTGGCTACACCTTC.

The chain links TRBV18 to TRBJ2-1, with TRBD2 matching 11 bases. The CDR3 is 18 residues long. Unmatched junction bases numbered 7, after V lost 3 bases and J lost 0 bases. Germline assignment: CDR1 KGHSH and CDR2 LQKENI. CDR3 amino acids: CASSPIGLAGTSYNEQFF. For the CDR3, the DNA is TGTGCCAGCTCACCCATCGGACTAGCGGGTACCTCCTACAATGAGCAGTTCTTC.

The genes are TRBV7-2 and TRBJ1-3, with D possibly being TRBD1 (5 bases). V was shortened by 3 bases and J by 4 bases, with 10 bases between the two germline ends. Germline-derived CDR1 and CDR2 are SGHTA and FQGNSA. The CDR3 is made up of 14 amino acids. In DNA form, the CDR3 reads TGTGCCAGCAGCTTCGCAGGGTTCGGAAACACCATATATTTT. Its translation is CASSFAGFGNTIYF. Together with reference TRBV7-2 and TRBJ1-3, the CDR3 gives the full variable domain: GAGVSQSPSNKVTEKGKDVELRCDPISGHTALYWYRQSLGQGLEFLIYFQGNSAPDKSGLPSDRFSAERTGGSVSTLTIQRTQQEDSAVYLCASSFAGFGNTIYFGEGSWLTVV.

DNA for the CDR3: TGTGCCAGCAGCCCCAAACGGACTAGCGGAAGCTCCTACGAGCAGTACTTC. Its translation is CASSPKRTSGSSYEQYF. The V gene is TRBV7-8, the J gene TRBJ2-7; 10 bases are a match to TRBD2. The V segment lost 5 bases and the J segment 0 bases; nucleotides outside the gene matches: 10. Germline V gene lookup returns CDR1 SGHVS and CDR2 FQNEAQ. The CDR3 has 17 amino acids. The entire variable domain, with the rest obtained from reference TRBV7-8 and TRBJ2-7, is as follows: GAGVSQSPRYKVAKRGQDVALRCDPISGHVSLFWYQQALGQGPEFLTYFQNEAQLDKSGLPSDRFFAERPEGSVSTLKIQRTQQEDSAVYLCASSPKRTSGSSYEQYFGPGTRLTVT.

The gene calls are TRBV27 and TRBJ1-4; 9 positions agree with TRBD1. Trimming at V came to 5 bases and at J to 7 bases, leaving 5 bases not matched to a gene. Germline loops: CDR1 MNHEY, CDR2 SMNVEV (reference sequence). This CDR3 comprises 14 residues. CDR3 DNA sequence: TGTGCCAGCAGTCTGGACAGGGGAGGTGAAAAACTGTTTTTT. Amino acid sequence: CASSLDRGGEKLFF.

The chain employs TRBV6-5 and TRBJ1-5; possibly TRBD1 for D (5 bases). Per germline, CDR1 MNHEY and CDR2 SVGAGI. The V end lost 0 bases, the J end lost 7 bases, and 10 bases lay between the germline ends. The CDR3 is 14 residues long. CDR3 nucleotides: TGTGCCAGCAGTTACTCAGGACACCTACAGCCCCAGCATTTT. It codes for CASSYSGHLQPQHF.

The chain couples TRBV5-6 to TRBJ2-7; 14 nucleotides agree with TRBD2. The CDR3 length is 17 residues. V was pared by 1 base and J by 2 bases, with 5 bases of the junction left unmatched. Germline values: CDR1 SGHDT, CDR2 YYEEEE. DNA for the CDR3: TGTGCCAGCAGCTTGCCCGGACTAGCGGGGGGCGCCTACGAGCAGTACTTC. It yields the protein CASSLPGLAGGAYEQYF.

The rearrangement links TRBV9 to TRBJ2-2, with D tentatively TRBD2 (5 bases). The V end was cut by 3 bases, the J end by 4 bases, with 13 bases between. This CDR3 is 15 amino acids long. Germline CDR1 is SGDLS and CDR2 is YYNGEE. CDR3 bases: TGTGCCAGCAGCGGGTCTCTGACTATCACCGGGGAGCTGTTTTTT. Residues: CASSGSLTITGELFF. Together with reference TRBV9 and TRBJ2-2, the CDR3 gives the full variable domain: DSGVTQTPKHLITATGQRVTLRCSPRSGDLSVYWYQQSLDQGLQFLIQYYNGEERAKGNILERFSAQQFPDLHSELNLSSLELGDSALYFCASSGSLTITGELFFGEGSRLTVL.

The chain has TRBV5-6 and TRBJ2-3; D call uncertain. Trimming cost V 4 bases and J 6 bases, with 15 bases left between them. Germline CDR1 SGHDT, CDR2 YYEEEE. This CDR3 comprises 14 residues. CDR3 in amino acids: CASSPNPGIDTQYF. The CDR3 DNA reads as TGTGCCAGCAGCCCCAACCCAGGCATTGATACGCAGTATTTT.

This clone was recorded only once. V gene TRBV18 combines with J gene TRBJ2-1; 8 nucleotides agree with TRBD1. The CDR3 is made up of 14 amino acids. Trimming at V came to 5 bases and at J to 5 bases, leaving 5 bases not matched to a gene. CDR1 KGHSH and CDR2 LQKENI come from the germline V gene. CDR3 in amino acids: CASSFQGANNEQFF. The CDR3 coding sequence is TGTGCCAGCTCATTCCAGGGGGCGAACAATGAGCAGTTCTTC.

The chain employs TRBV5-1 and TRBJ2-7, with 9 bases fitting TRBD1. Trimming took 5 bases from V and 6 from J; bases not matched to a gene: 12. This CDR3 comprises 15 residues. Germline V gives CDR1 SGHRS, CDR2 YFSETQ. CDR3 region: CASRSSTTGGGEQYF. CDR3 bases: TGCGCCAGCAGAAGCTCCACTACAGGGGGCGGCGAGCAGTACTTC.

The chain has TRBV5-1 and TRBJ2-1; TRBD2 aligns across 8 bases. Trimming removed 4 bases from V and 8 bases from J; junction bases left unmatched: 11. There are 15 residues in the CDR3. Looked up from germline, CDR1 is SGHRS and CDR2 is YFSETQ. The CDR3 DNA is TGCGCCAGCAGCATTCTCGGGGGGGCCAATTATGAGCAGTTCTTC. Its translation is CASSILGGANYEQFF.

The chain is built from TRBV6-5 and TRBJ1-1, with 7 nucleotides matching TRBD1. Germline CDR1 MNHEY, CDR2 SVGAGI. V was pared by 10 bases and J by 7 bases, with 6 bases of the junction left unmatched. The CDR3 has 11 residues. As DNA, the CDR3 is TGTGCCACAGGAGGGGGCGGTGAAGCTTTCTTT. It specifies CATGGGGEAFF.

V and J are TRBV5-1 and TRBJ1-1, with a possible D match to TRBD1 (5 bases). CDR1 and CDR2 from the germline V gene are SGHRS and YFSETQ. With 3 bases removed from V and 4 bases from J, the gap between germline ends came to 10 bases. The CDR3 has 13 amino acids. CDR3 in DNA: TGCGCCAGCAGCTACGGGGGGATCACTGAAGCTTTCTTT. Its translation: CASSYGGITEAFF.

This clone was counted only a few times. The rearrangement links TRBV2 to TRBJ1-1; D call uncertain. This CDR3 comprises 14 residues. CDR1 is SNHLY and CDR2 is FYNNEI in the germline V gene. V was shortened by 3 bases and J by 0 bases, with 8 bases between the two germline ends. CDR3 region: CASSEEALNTEAFF. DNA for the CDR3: TGTGCCAGCAGTGAGGAGGCGTTGAACACTGAAGCTTTCTTT.

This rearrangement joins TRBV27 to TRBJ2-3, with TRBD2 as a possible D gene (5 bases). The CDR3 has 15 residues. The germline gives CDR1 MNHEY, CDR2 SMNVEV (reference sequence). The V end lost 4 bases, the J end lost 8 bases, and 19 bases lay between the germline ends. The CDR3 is CASSWEPRRPPTQYF. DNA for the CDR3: TGTGCCAGCAGTTGGGAACCCCGGAGGCCCCCTACGCAGTATTTT.

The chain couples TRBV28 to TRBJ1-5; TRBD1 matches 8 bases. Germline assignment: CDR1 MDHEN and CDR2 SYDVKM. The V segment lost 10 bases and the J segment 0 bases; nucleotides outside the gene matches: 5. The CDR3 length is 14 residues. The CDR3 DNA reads TGTGCCACCGTGACAGGGGCTAGCAATCAGCCCCAGCATTTT. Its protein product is CATVTGASNQPQHF.

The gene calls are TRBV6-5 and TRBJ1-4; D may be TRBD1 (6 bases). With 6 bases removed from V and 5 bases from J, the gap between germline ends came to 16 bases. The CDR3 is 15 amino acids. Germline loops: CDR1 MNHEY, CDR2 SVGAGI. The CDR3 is CASRPWGGENEKLFF. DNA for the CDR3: TGTGCCAGCAGACCCTGGGGGGGCGAAAATGAAAAACTGTTTTTT.

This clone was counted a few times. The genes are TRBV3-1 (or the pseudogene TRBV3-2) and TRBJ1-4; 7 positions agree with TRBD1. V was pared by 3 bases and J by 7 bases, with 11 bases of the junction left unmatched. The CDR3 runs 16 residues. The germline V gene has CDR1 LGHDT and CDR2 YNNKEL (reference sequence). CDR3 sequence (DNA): TGTGCCAGCAGCCACAAAATGACAGGGATGGCTGAAAAACTGTTTTTT. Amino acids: CASSHKMTGMAEKLFF.

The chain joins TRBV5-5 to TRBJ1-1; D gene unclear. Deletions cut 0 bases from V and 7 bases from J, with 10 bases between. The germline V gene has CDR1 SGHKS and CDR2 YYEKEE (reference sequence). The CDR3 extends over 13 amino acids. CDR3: CASSLGPLGEAFF. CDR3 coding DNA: TGTGCCAGCAGCTTGGGGCCCCTAGGTGAAGCTTTCTTT. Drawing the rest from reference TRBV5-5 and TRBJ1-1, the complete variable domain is DAGVTQSPTHLIKTRGQQVTLRCSPISGHKSVSWYQQVLGQGPQFIFQYYEKEERGRGNFPDRFSARQFPNYSSELNVNALLLGDSALYLCASSLGPLGEAFFGQGTRLTVV.

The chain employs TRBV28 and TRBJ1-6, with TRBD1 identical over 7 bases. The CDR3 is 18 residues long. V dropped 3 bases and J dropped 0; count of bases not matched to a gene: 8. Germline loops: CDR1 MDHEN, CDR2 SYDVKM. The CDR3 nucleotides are TGTGCCAGCAGTTTTCTTACAGGGGTTAGCTCCTATAATTCACCCCTCCACTTT. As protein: CASSFLTGVSSYNSPLHF.